This T cell receptor beta chain was obtained from a study of graft-versus-host responses after intestinal transplantation. Comments on this clone: Its antigen is undetermined.

Assay used: immunoSEQ multiplex PCR; TCRdb lists only in-frame clones, some missing. The sample records around 78,000 clones, about nine tenths being singletons. Study-level results: GvH clones occurred in recipient marrow; some first appeared in ileum or blood.

The V gene lost 6 bases and the J gene lost 7 bases, with 10 bases spanning the gap. CDR3 size: 11 residues. Germline V gene lookup returns CDR1 MNHEY and CDR2 SMNVEV (reference sequence). V is TRBV27 and J is TRBJ2-7, with a possible D match to TRBD1 (5 bases). The source material was unstimulated CD8+ T cells sorted from spleen or lymph node cells, sampled before transplant. This receptor was obtained from a human donor who was the organ donor for an intestinal transplant. The CDR3: CASSWGSEQYF. CDR3 in DNA: TGTGCCAGCAGCTGGGGCTCGGAGCAGTACTTC.